The clone carrying this T cell receptor beta chain appeared a few times. Its antigen remains unidentified. The CDR3 is made up of 20 amino acids. The ends were cut back, 5 bases at V and 3 bases at J, with 32 bases in the middle. The germline V gene encodes CDR1 LNHDA and CDR2 SQIVND (reference sequence). Graves' hyperthyroidism qualified as stable when ophthalmopathy did not progress within 18 months. Fresh 10 ml peripheral blood yielded PBMCs. This record belongs to a study of T cells in Graves' hyperthyroidism and ophthalmopathy. Study results and caveats: Within blood appeared most thyroid clonotypes that had expanded above 0.001.

RNA transcripts provided the source from which TCR beta CDR3 regions were amplified. HTBI primers were employed in a first-round RT-PCR of the TCR CDR3. A single record per CDR3 protein comes from TCRdb applying MiXCR to the multiplex PCR reads. The sample has around 600,000 distinct CDR3 sequences, approximately 14% seen once. Material: blood. The TCR comes from a woman aged 25 to 39 with Graves' hyperthyroidism. V usage is TRBV19 and J usage is TRBJ2-7, with D perhaps TRBD1 or TRBD2 (6 bases each). The CDR3 DNA sequence: TGTGCCAGTAGTGATAAAAATTACGGCTTAGCGGTCCCAGGGGTCTACGAGCAGTACTTC. Translating gives CASSDKNYGLAVPGVYEQYF.